The entry that follows covers one T cell receptor (beta chain) sequence. Its target is not known. The data belong to a study of CD8+ T cells in alopecia areata. Broader study findings: When scalp samples are sequenced, resident alphabeta T cells of normal skin are also captured. Affected scalp, especially in alopecia totalis/universalis, had a higher clonality than normal scalp did.

Peripheral blood, together with lesional scalp punch biopsies, was collected from alopecia areata patients. Per germline, CDR1 WNHNN and CDR2 SYGVQD (reference sequence). V shed 3 bases and J shed 0 bases, with 7 bases lying between them. CDR3 length: 14 amino acids. It was cDNA, reverse transcribed from extracted RNA, that served as the sequencing template. Profiling relied on immunoSEQ multiplex PCR, and the TCRdb table lists in-frame clones only, not all of them. Counted here are around 82,000 clones, roughly half occurring once; the ten biggest clones make up approximately 5.4%. The sequence was obtained from a human donor with alopecia areata. V gene TRBV10-1 combines with J gene TRBJ2-3, with D maybe TRBD2 (6 bases). The sequenced sample was NKG2D-high CD8+ T cells sorted from blood. The CDR3 nucleotides are TGCGCCAGCAGTGACGGGAGAAGCACAGATACGCAGTATTTT. Translating it yields CASSDGRSTDTQYF.